What follows describes a single TCR beta chain. Its antigen is not known. The sample is drawn from a study of cytomegalovirus exposure and HLA in healthy donors. Study context: An earlier analysis identified 117 million unique TCR beta sequences in some 170 million T cells. The study's findings and limits: In a later analysis, compared with equally common non-associated chains, HLA-associated beta chains were more expanded. Accurate predictions that matched the HLA-A and HLA-B alleles of most subjects were reportedly made from TCR beta sequences.

In the PCR, 60 Vbeta and 13 Jbeta primers were used. Only in-frame clones appear in the TCRdb table, and some are missing; sequencing was by immunoSEQ multiplex PCR. The sample has roughly 60,000 clones; roughly 77% are singletons. Germline lookup yields CDR1 GTSNPN and CDR2 SVGIG (reference sequence). The CDR3 runs to 15 residues. V was pared by 3 bases and J by 2 bases, with 15 bases between. The sample comprised PBMCs. The chain carries TRBV30 and TRBJ2-3; D might be TRBD2 (5 bases). The receptor was derived from a woman in her forties in good health and CMV-seropositive. The CDR3 nucleotides read TGTGCCTGGAGGCCTTATTGGGAGTCCACAGATACGCAGTATTTT. Amino acid sequence: CAWRPYWESTDTQYF.